The clone carrying this TCR beta chain has just one count. This sample stems from a study of radiotherapy plus CTLA-4 blockade in lung cancer. The CDR3 length is 15 residues. Germline trimming cut 7 bases from V and 0 bases from J; bases unmatched to any gene: 8. Looked up from germline, CDR1 is MNHEY and CDR2 is SMNVEV (reference sequence). Only in-frame clones appear in the TCRdb table, and some are missing; sequencing was by immunoSEQ multiplex PCR. The sample has about 82,000 clones, less than 80% seen once. The clonotype was recovered from a human donor with non-small cell lung cancer that progressed on radiotherapy plus ipilimumab. The chain links TRBV27 to TRBJ2-7; TRBD1 agrees at 8 bases. The sample here was peripheral blood, taken from a patient treated with radiotherapy plus ipilimumab. The CDR3 loop reads CASTPAGQASYEQYF. CDR3 DNA sequence: TGTGCCAGCACCCCGGCGGGACAGGCCTCCTACGAGCAGTACTTC.